This T cell receptor (beta chain) was identified in a study of T cell clonality in common variable immunodeficiency. Control and CVID samples contributed equal amounts of genomic DNA. Some clones are missing from TCRdb's copy, which holds only in-frame ones; the method was immunoSEQ multiplex PCR. Recorded here are about 52,000 clones, none singletons. Germline values: CDR1 MDHEN, CDR2 SYDVKM. V gave up 7 bases and J gave up 5 bases; unmatched junction bases: 13. This CDR3 spans 17 amino acids. This clone appeared many times. The read finishes 3 residues shy of the CDR3 end, and the germline J gene is used to complete it.

The sequenced material came from peripheral blood mononuclear cells. The J gene is TRBJ2-2, the V gene TRBV28, with 10 positions matching TRBD2. The sequence was obtained from a person aged 18 to 75 in good health. The CDR3 is CASNDGLTSGKTGELFF. CDR3 DNA (partial): TGTGCCAGCAACGATGGATTAACTAGCGGGAAGACCGGGGAG. The entire variable domain, with the rest obtained from reference TRBV28 and TRBJ2-2, is as follows: DVKVTQSSRYLVKRTGEKVFLECVQDMDHENMFWYRQDPGLGLRLIYFSYDVKMKEKGDIPEGYSVSREKKERFSLILESASTNQTSMYLCASNDGLTSGKTGELFFGEGSRLTVL.